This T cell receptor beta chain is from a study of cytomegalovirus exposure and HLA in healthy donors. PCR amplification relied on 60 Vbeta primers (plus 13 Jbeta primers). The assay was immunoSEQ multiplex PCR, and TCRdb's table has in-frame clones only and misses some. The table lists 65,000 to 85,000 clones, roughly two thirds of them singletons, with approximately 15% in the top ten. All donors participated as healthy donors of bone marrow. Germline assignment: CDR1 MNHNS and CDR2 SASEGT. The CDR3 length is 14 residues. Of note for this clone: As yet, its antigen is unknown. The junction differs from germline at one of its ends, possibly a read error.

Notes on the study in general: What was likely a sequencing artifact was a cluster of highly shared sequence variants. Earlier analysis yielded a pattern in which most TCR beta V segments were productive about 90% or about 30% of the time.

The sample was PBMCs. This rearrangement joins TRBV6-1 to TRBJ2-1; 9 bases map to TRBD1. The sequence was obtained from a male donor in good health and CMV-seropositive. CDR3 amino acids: CASIRDRGNNKQFF. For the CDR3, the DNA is TGTGCCAGCATTCGAGACAGGGGGAACAATAAGCAGTTCTTC.